Listed below are T cell receptor beta chains from one sample, sequenced in a study of beta chain features in type 1 diabetes. The repertoire was sequenced with immunoSEQ multiplex PCR; TCRdb's copy has only in-frame clones and lacks some. Here the sample spans around 340,000 clones, roughly a fifth being singletons. Sequences were obtained from naive CD4+ T cells from blood. The receptors come from a woman between 18 and 29 years old in good health. The CDR3 runs from the conserved cysteine through the conserved F or W. Fields, in order: D gene, V gene, CDR3 length, clone size, J gene, CDR3 DNA, CDR3 protein. The D gene is left open where the match is weak. Rows may omit the clone size; those that give it use once, few, many or a size class.

NA	TRBV2	11	few	TRBJ2-1	TGTGCCAGCAGTCCATACAATGAGCAGTTCTTC	CASSPYNEQFF
NA	TRBV9	16	few	TRBJ2-1	TGTGCCAGCAGCGTAGTGGGGCAGGCGAGCTACAATGAGCAGTTCTTC	CASSVVGQASYNEQFF
NA	TRBV30	14	NA	TRBJ2-2	TGTGCCTGGAGTGGAGGTTCGACGGCCGGGGAGCTGTTTTTT	CAWSGGSTAGELFF
TRBD2	TRBV28	14	NA	TRBJ2-1	TGTGCCAGCGTTAAGCGGGAGAGAGGCAATGAGCAGTTCTTC	CASVKRERGNEQFF
TRBD2	TRBV5-1	15	NA	TRBJ2-1	TGCGCCAGCAGCTTGCTGACTAGCGGGAGTCATGAGCAGTTCTTC	CASSLLTSGSHEQFF
TRBD1	TRBV5-6	15	NA	TRBJ1-2	TGTGCCAGCAGCATTCGGGACAGGGGCCTATGGGGCTACACCTTC	CASSIRDRGLWGYTF
NA	TRBV4-2	13	few	TRBJ1-5	TGTGCCAGCAGCCAAGATGAGGGACTACCCCAGCATTTT	CASSQDEGLPQHF
NA	TRBV18	11	NA	TRBJ2-7	TGTGCCAGCTCATCTCTTCGCGAGCAGTACTTC	CASSSLREQYF
TRBD2	TRBV7-2	16	NA	TRBJ2-2	TGTGCCAGCAGCTTAGCTAGCGGGAGAAACACCGGGGAGCTGTTTTTT	CASSLASGRNTGELFF
NA	TRBV28	13	NA	TRBJ1-2	TGTGCCAGCAGTTTAGGACAGTTCTATGGCTACACCTTC	CASSLGQFYGYTF
NA	TRBV18	15	few	TRBJ1-2	TGTGCCAGCTCACCTGCTGGCTCAGGTCTGTGGGGCTACACCTTC	CASSPAGSGLWGYTF
NA	TRBV6-6	16	NA	TRBJ2-5	TGTGCCAGCAGTTACTCGAACACGCAGGGGCAAGAGACCCAGTACTTC	CASSYSNTQGQETQYF
TRBD2	TRBV27	15	NA	TRBJ2-1	TGTGCCAGCAGTTTATCTAGCGGGAGGAGTAATGAGCAGTTCTTC	CASSLSSGRSNEQFF
TRBD1	TRBV15	14	NA	TRBJ2-4	TGTGCCACCATGCTGACAGGGGCCAAAAACATTCAGTACTTC	CATMLTGAKNIQYF
TRBD1	TRBV5-1	14	NA	TRBJ1-2	TGCGCCAGCAGCAGGGGACAGGGGGCTGGCGGCTACACCTTC	CASSRGQGAGGYTF
TRBD1	TRBV29-1	13	NA	TRBJ2-7	TGCAGCGTTGGGGCCAGGGGGTTCTACGAGCAGTACTTC	CSVGARGFYEQYF
NA	TRBV18	12	few	TRBJ2-5	TGTGCCAGCTCTGGGAGAGTGGAGACCCAGTACTTC	CASSGRVETQYF